This entry features one TCR beta chain sequence. At one end the junction does not follow the germline gene, possibly because of a read error. In the source study's methods: Amplification of reference gene primers was used by the study to estimate nucleated cell counts. Libraries were prepared by immunoSEQ multiplex PCR; TCRdb keeps only in-frame clonotypes and omits some of them. V and J calls and clone size are copied from that table; D and trimming were computed from the DNA. The sample lists 100,000 or so clones; about 83% were seen once. These data are taken from a study of blood T cell repertoires in COVID-19. Whole-study context: The study drew acute and convalescent COVID-19 samples from the United States, Italy and Spain.

This CDR3 is 13 amino acids long. Per the germline V gene, CDR1 is SSHAT and CDR2 is FNYEAQ (reference sequence). Sequencing was performed on peripheral blood. This clonotype was obtained from a man aged 65 to 85 with active or convalescent COVID-19. This chain connects TRBV7-7 to TRBJ1-1, with TRBD1 matching over 7 bases. This CDR3 reads CASSHGTDTEAFF. DNA of the CDR3: TGTGCTAGCAGCCACGGGACAGACACTGAAGCTTTCTTT.